The 5 T cell receptor beta chains below come from one sample, sequenced in a study of shared clonotypes between healthy human individuals. Assay used: immunoSEQ multiplex PCR; TCRdb lists only in-frame clones, some missing. Of 1 million to 1.2 million clones listed, roughly 77% are singletons. Material: memory CD4+ T cells from PBMCs. Subset of the sample: CD45RA-negative fraction. These receptor sequences come from a man aged 18-30 years in good health. Some clones in this sample may be carry-over from other donors' samples.

This clone has just a few counts. The CDR3 is CAWMIGQKGTGELFF. The DNA of the CDR3 is TGTGCCTGGATGATAGGCCAAAAAGGGACCGGGGAGCTGTTTTTT. The chain couples TRBV30 to TRBJ2-2; D is unresolved. The V end lost 4 bases, the J end lost 5 bases, and 17 bases lay between the germline ends. There are 15 residues in the CDR3. The germline V gene has CDR1 GTSNPN and CDR2 SVGIG (reference sequence).

The gene calls are TRBV28 and TRBJ2-7; D remains unclear. The V end lost 5 bases, the J end lost 3 bases, and 14 bases lay between the germline ends. The CDR3 covers 14 residues. Germline V gene sequence: CDR1 MDHEN, CDR2 SYDVKM. CDR3 protein: CASSLPTTFYEQYF. The CDR3 nucleotides are TGTGCCAGCAGTCTCCCAACAACCTTCTACGAGCAGTACTTC. Full variable domain (remainder filled in from reference TRBV28 and TRBJ2-7): DVKVTQSSRYLVKRTGEKVFLECVQDMDHENMFWYRQDPGLGLRLIYFSYDVKMKEKGDIPEGYSVSREKKERFSLILESASTNQTSMYLCASSLPTTFYEQYFGPGTRLTVT.

Comment on this clone: This same CDR3 is encoded by further DNA sequences in the sample. The chain joins TRBV5-1 to TRBJ2-7; D is ambiguous. V shed 2 bases and J shed 1 base, with 4 bases lying between them. The CDR3 covers 12 residues. CDR1 SGHRS and CDR2 YFSETQ come from the germline V gene. CDR3 nucleotide sequence: TGCGCCAGCAGCTTCGGGTCCTACGAGCAGTACTTC. Amino acid sequence: CASSFGSYEQYF.

The chain uses TRBV27 and TRBJ1-2; 8 bases match TRBD1. Per germline, CDR1 MNHEY and CDR2 SMNVEV (reference sequence). The CDR3 runs to 13 residues. The junction had 7 bases not matched to a gene; V was cut back by 6 bases and J by 7 bases. CDR3 DNA sequence: TGTGCCAGCAGACCCACAGGGGGACTTGGCTACACCTTC. This sequence encodes CASRPTGGLGYTF.

The chain recombines TRBV11-2 with TRBJ1-4; 7 bases are a match to TRBD1. V was pared by 5 bases and J by 12 bases, with 15 bases of the junction left unmatched. This CDR3 is built from 15 residues. CDR1 is SGHAT and CDR2 is FQNNGV in the germline V gene. The CDR3 spells CASSPLTGLVNQLFF. In DNA form, the CDR3 reads TGTGCCAGCAGCCCACTGACAGGGCTTGTGAATCAACTGTTTTTT.